The sequence of this T cell receptor beta chain was determined in a study of beta chain features in type 1 diabetes. Regarding the study as a whole: Any HLA type influence on TCRB rearrangement was left unresolved here. Cells expressing TCR highly could be over-represented by cDNA sequencing.

This clone was seen ten or more times. Its specificity is not known. What was sequenced were expressed TCRB transcripts, since all of the isolated RNA had been reverse transcribed. Here immunoSEQ multiplex PCR was the method, and the copy in TCRdb shows in-frame clones only, minus some. The table lists roughly 150,000 clones, about 9.1% of them singletons. Populations isolated by sorting all had purity greater than 98%. The germline gives CDR1 SGHNT, CDR2 YYREEE (reference sequence). This CDR3 region has 15 residues. V dropped 4 bases and J dropped 4; count of bases not matched to a gene: 8. Sequencing was done on a sample of central memory CD4+ T cells from blood. The chain recombines TRBV5-4 with TRBJ2-1; the match to TRBD1 covers 7 bases. The receptor was isolated from a woman aged 18-29 years in good health. The CDR3 DNA is TGTGCCAGCAGCCCCACAGGGGTCTCTTACAATGAGCAGTTCTTC. As protein: CASSPTGVSYNEQFF.